One sample yielded the 30 T cell receptor beta chains listed below, sequenced in a study of blood T cells in healthy people across ages (dated by TCRdb to between 2015 and 2016). Receptor libraries were prepared by 5' RACE. Sequencing took place on an Illumina HiSeq 2500. A second PCR of about 6 to 11 cycles was performed with a sample-barcoded 5' primer and a J-beta primer mix. The raw public reads went through TCRdb reprocessing: fastp at Q25, MiXCR clone calling, in-frame beta chains kept. Rows with a matching CDR3 protein are joined into one entry that keeps the most common DNA and genes. The sample has 1.5 million or so distinct CDR3 sequences on record, roughly two fifths of them singletons. The top ten hold approximately 4.1% of the sample. Source material: blood. The receptor source for this set is a woman between 18 and 29 years old in good health.

This clonotype was observed a few times. V and J are TRBV7-9 and TRBJ2-7, with a possible D match to TRBD2 (6 bases). Trimming removed 3 bases from V and 5 bases from J, with 14 bases in between. From germline, CDR1 is SEHNR and CDR2 FQNEAQ (reference sequence). The CDR3 is 14 amino acids. Written as DNA, the CDR3 is TGTGCCAGCAGCTTTGGACTACTCCTGGACGAGCAGTACTTC. Residues: CASSFGLLLDEQYF.

The chain is built from TRBV7-9 and TRBJ2-5, with 8 bases aligning to TRBD2. TRBJ2-7 explains the end of the DNA better; the J call may be wrong. Germline CDR1 SEHNR, CDR2 FQNEAQ (reference sequence). This CDR3 contains 15 residues. The CDR3 coding sequence is TGTGCCAGCAGCCCAAAGGTAACTAGCGGATACGAGCAGTACTTC. Protein: CASSPKVTSGYEQYF.

The gene calls are TRBV10-3 and TRBJ1-5; 7 nucleotides align to TRBD1. Germline CDR1 reads ENHRY; CDR2 reads SYGVKD. The CDR3 spans 14 residues. With 6 bases clipped from V and 4 bases from J, the junction kept 6 bases outside the gene matches. CDR3 residues: CAISLGQQNQPQHF. Written as DNA, the CDR3 is TGTGCCATCAGCCTGGGACAGCAGAATCAGCCCCAGCATTTT.

The chain carries TRBV7-6 and TRBJ1-2, with D unclear. V lost 9 bases and J 2 bases, leaving 16 bases between the germline ends. CDR3 length: 14 amino acids. Germline V gene sequence: CDR1 SGHVS, CDR2 FNYEAQ. The CDR3 DNA follows: TGTGCCAGAGCGAGAAGGGTGCTGAACTATGGCTACACCTTC. This encodes CARARRVLNYGYTF.

The chain carries TRBV20-1 and TRBJ2-4, with 8 bases lining up with TRBD1. The CDR3 runs to 13 residues. CDR1 and CDR2 (germline): DFQATT, SNEGSKA (reference sequence). The J segment lost 13 bases and the V segment lost 4 bases, leaving 12 bases of the junction unmatched. The CDR3 nucleotides read TGCAGTGCTATCTCAGGGGGCCACAATGAGCAGTACTTC. Amino acids: CSAISGGHNEQYF.

This clonotype came up a few times. The rearrangement links TRBV20-1 to TRBJ1-1; TRBD1 matches 9 bases. J was trimmed by 5 bases and V by 1 base; bases with no gene match: 5. Germline CDR1 is DFQATT and CDR2 is SNEGSKA (reference sequence). The CDR3 is made up of 14 amino acids. The chain's CDR3 is CSARGTGVWTEAFF. CDR3 nucleotide sequence: TGCAGTGCTAGAGGGACAGGGGTTTGGACTGAAGCTTTCTTT.

This chain uses TRBV7-9 with TRBJ2-7; TRBD2 is a possible D gene (5 bases). Germline values: CDR1 SEHNR, CDR2 FQNEAQ (reference sequence). CDR3 size: 14 residues. The V end was cut by 0 bases, the J end by 6 bases, with 12 bases between. The CDR3 sequence is CASSLASRGSEQYF. As DNA, the CDR3 is TGTGCCAGCAGCTTAGCGAGTCGGGGTAGCGAGCAGTACTTC.

This chain joins TRBV14 and TRBJ2-7; D possibly corresponds to TRBD1 (6 bases). The V end was cut by 4 bases, the J end by 3 bases, with 13 bases between. Germline-derived CDR1 and CDR2 are SGHDN and FVKESK. The CDR3 extends over 14 amino acids. CDR3 amino acids: CASSLMDRLYEQYF. Written as DNA, the CDR3 is TGTGCCAGCAGCCTAATGGACAGACTCTACGAGCAGTACTTC. The full variable domain, with the rest looked up from reference TRBV14 and TRBJ2-7, is EAGVTQFPSHSVIEKGQTVTLRCDPISGHDNLYWYRRVMGKEIKFLLHFVKESKQDESGMPNNRFLAERTGGTYSTLKVQPAELEDSGVYFCASSLMDRLYEQYFGPGTRLTVT.

This chain uses TRBV7-2 with TRBJ1-5; tentative D call: TRBD1 (6 bases). The V gene lost 4 bases and the J gene lost 6 bases, with 16 bases spanning the gap. CDR3 length: 15 amino acids. CDR1 and CDR2 from the germline V gene are SGHTA and FQGNSA. The CDR3 sequence: CASSYGPGAGQPQHF. Written as DNA, the CDR3 is TGTGCCAGCAGCTACGGACCGGGGGCAGGTCAGCCCCAGCATTTT.

The J gene is TRBJ1-6, the V gene TRBV10-3; perhaps TRBD1 as D (5 bases). From germline, CDR1 is ENHRY and CDR2 SYGVKD. The V gene lost 6 bases and the J gene lost 13 bases, with 16 bases spanning the gap. The CDR3 contains 13 residues. CDR3 DNA: TGTGCCATCAGCATCAGGGTGTCGGGGCCCCTCCACTTT. This sequence encodes CAISIRVSGPLHF.

The rearrangement links TRBV10-3 to TRBJ1-1; D gene ambiguous. Per the germline V gene, CDR1 is ENHRY and CDR2 is SYGVKD. CDR3 length: 13 residues. Between the trimmed V and J ends, which lost 0 bases and 8 bases, there was a span of 10 bases. The CDR3 here is CAISESPGREAFF. In DNA form, the CDR3 reads TGTGCCATCAGTGAGTCCCCCGGGCGGGAAGCTTTCTTT.

This clonotype showed up just once. This sequence joins TRBV10-3 and TRBJ2-5; no reliable D call. CDR1 ENHRY and CDR2 SYGVKD come from the germline V gene. Trimming took 11 bases from V and 11 from J, leaving 18 bases between them. This CDR3 is built from 11 residues. The CDR3 DNA follows: TGTGCCCATCGGGTAGATGAGGCGCAGTACTTC. As protein: CAHRVDEAQYF.

This clonotype was seen a few times. The chain employs TRBV3-1 and TRBJ2-1, with a tentative D call TRBD2 (6 bases). The germline CDR1 and CDR2 sequences are LGHDT and YNNKEL (reference sequence). V was pared by 4 bases and J by 12 bases, with 10 bases between. The CDR3 spans 11 residues. The CDR3 DNA reads as TGTGCCAGCAGCCGCGGGGTCGGGCAGTTCTTC. Its translation is CASSRGVGQFF.

The chain joins TRBV7-3 to TRBJ2-1; 8 bases fit TRBD2. After removal of 1 base from V and 7 bases from J, the junction contained 9 bases not matched to a gene. The germline gives CDR1 SGHTA, CDR2 FQGTGA. The CDR3 runs to 16 residues. CDR3 in amino acids: CASSLIGAGVENEQFF. CDR3 sequence (DNA): TGTGCCAGCAGCTTAATCGGAGCGGGAGTTGAAAATGAGCAGTTCTTC.

V usage is TRBV19 and J usage is TRBJ2-5, with 9 bases matching TRBD1. Germline V CDR1 and CDR2: LNHDA, SQIVND (reference sequence). V shed 3 bases, J shed 4 bases, and the junction held 3 bases outside the gene matches. The CDR3 runs 14 residues. CDR3 in DNA: TGTGCCAGTAGTATGAGACAGGGGGGAGAGACCCAGTACTTC. It encodes CASSMRQGGETQYF.

The chain combines TRBV3-1 with TRBJ2-1; D perhaps matches TRBD1 (6 bases). CDR3 length: 17 amino acids. The V end was cut by 1 base, the J end by 0 bases, with 13 bases between. The germline CDR1 and CDR2 sequences are LGHDT and YNNKEL (reference sequence). Written as DNA, the CDR3 is TGTGCCAGCAGCCAAGCAGGGGTTGTCATCTCCTACAATGAGCAGTTCTTC. It specifies CASSQAGVVISYNEQFF.

CDR3 sequence reads: CAISSAQAGGGSYNEQYF. DNA of the CDR3: TGTGCCATCAGCTCAGCACAAGCGGGCGGGGGATCCTACAATGAGCAGTACTTC. The chain combines TRBV10-3 with TRBJ2-1; 7 positions agree with TRBD2. The DNA end favors TRBJ2-7, so the J call may be wrong. There are 18 residues in the CDR3. Germline V gene sequence: CDR1 ENHRY, CDR2 SYGVKD.

This chain links TRBV4-3 with TRBJ2-4; TRBD1 is a possible D gene (7 bases). This CDR3 region has 20 residues. Germline CDR1 and CDR2: LGHNA and YSLEER. Between the trimmed V and J ends, which lost 0 bases and 1 base, there was a span of 22 bases. The CDR3 protein is CASSQEHVTGRFGAKNIQYF. The CDR3 DNA sequence: TGCGCCAGCAGCCAAGAACACGTGACAGGGAGGTTTGGGGCCAAAAACATTCAGTACTTC.

This clonotype was seen a few times. V is TRBV7-3 and J is TRBJ1-1; TRBD1 matches at 7 bases. This CDR3 comprises 16 residues. After removal of 4 bases from V and 3 bases from J, the junction contained 11 bases not matched to a gene. CDR1 and CDR2 from the germline V gene are SGHTA and FQGTGA. The CDR3 region has the DNA TGTGCCAGCAGCTCGACAGGGACCCTGACTTACACTGAAGCTTTCTTT. Protein sequence: CASSSTGTLTYTEAFF.

V usage is TRBV4-3 and J usage is TRBJ2-7; perhaps TRBD1 as D (6 bases). Per germline, CDR1 LGHNA and CDR2 YSLEER. The CDR3 runs to 13 residues. The V end was cut by 4 bases, the J end by 7 bases, with 14 bases between. CDR3 bases: TGCGCCAGCAGCCGGGACACCCTGAATGAGCAGTACTTC. It translates to CASSRDTLNEQYF.

V and J are TRBV6-2 or TRBV6-3 and TRBJ2-1; 10 bases map to TRBD2. The V and J ends lost 6 bases and 4 bases, in that order; junction bases with no gene match: 6. The CDR3 has 15 residues. Germline V gene sequence: CDR1 MNHEY, CDR2 SVGEGT. CDR3 nucleotide sequence: TGTGCCAGCAGACCCCTAGCGGGGGAGTACAATGAGCAGTTCTTC. It translates to CASRPLAGEYNEQFF.

The chain carries TRBV7-7 and TRBJ2-1; no reliable D call. Germline lookup yields CDR1 SSHAT and CDR2 FNYEAQ (reference sequence). Trimming shortened V by 7 bases and J by 8 bases, and 27 bases separated the two germline ends. This CDR3 is built from 17 residues. The CDR3 coding sequence is TGTGCCAGCACCTTCCCTGAAGTGGCACCTAAAACTCATGAGCAGTTCTTC. It yields the protein CASTFPEVAPKTHEQFF.

This clonotype was counted a single time. At one end the junction does not follow the germline gene, possibly because of a read error. The chain uses TRBV5-1 and TRBJ2-5; D is possibly TRBD1 (6 bases). The J call may be faulty, since TRBJ2-7 better matches the DNA end. The CDR3 extends over 15 amino acids. CDR1 and CDR2 from the germline V gene are SGHRS and YFSETQ. The CDR3 region is CAGSLTTGISHEQYF. The CDR3 nucleotides read TGCGCCGGCAGCTTGACAACAGGGATCTCTCACGAGCAGTACTTC.

The rearrangement links TRBV6-5 to TRBJ1-2; perhaps TRBD1 as D (6 bases). From germline, CDR1 is MNHEY and CDR2 SVGAGI. V shed 6 bases and J shed 3 bases, with 14 bases lying between them. The CDR3 is 14 amino acids. The DNA of the CDR3 is TGTGCCAGCAGACCGACAGGCAGATACTATGGCTACACCTTC. Translation: CASRPTGRYYGYTF.

This chain uses TRBV27 with TRBJ2-3; a weak D match, TRBD1 (6 bases). This CDR3 spans 13 amino acids. Trimming cost V 8 bases and J 3 bases, with 12 bases left between them. Germline V lookup: CDR1 MNHEY, CDR2 SMNVEV (reference sequence). This CDR3 is CASAGDTTDTQYF. The CDR3 nucleotides are TGTGCCAGCGCCGGGGACACTACAGATACGCAGTATTTT.

A few counts support this clonotype. The chain is built from TRBV12-1 and TRBJ2-7; TRBD1, the D gene given by the table, was not confirmed from the DNA. TRBV12-1 is tagged as a pseudogene. The CDR3 is 14 amino acids. Here the CDR3 DNA reads TGTGCCAGCAGCACAACCGACAGGGTCCACGAGCAGTACTTC. Its translation: CASSTTDRVHEQYF.

For this clonotype: The junction departs from the called germline gene at one end, perhaps through a read error. V gene TRBV27 combines with J gene TRBJ2-7; D is unclear. The CDR3 runs 13 residues. The V gene's germline CDR1 is MNHEY and CDR2 SMNVEV (reference sequence). The CDR3, as DNA: TGTGCCAGCAGTTTAGCACATGGCTACGATCAGTACTTC. Encoded protein: CASSLAHGYDQYF.

The chain uses TRBV7-3 and TRBJ2-3; 9 bases are shared with TRBD2. CDR3 length: 16 residues. Germline CDR1 is SGHTA and CDR2 is FQGTGA. The trim removed 2 bases at V and 4 bases at J, leaving 7 bases unmatched. The CDR3 reads CASSLFGGGAADTQYF. The CDR3, as DNA: TGTGCCAGCAGCTTATTCGGCGGGGGGGCCGCAGATACGCAGTATTTT.

The chain combines TRBV5-5 with TRBJ2-3; the D is unclear. Germline V gene lookup returns CDR1 SGHKS and CDR2 YYEKEE (reference sequence). The CDR3 loop spans 13 amino acids. V lost 5 bases and J 2 bases, leaving 9 bases between the germline ends. CDR3 loop: CASRVWDTDTQYF. Here the CDR3 DNA reads TGTGCCAGCAGGGTCTGGGACACAGATACGCAGTATTTT.

The chain carries TRBV9 and TRBJ1-5; 9 bases are shared with TRBD1. The ends lost 4 bases at V and 6 bases at J; junction bases unmatched: 8. Germline V lookup: CDR1 SGDLS, CDR2 YYNGEE. This CDR3 spans 15 amino acids. The CDR3 loop is CASSRTGGEGQPQHF. CDR3 nucleotides: TGTGCCAGCAGCAGAACAGGGGGCGAAGGTCAGCCCCAGCATTTT.